The present TCR beta chain was sequenced within a study of breast tumors, draining lymph nodes, adjacent tissues. Study-wide points: Tumor T cell lymph node origin was a supported hypothesis, not proven.

The germline CDR1 and CDR2 sequences are LNHDA and SQIVND (reference sequence). V was trimmed by 3 bases and J by 10 bases, leaving 15 bases between them. This CDR3 has 13 residues. This clonotype was observed at least ten times. Its antigen is unidentified. MiXCR, run by TCRdb on the multiplex PCR reads, gives a single entry per CDR3 protein. This sample has roughly 70,000 distinct CDR3 sequences; less than 45% occur once, and the top ten carry roughly 8.1%. The sequence derives from a female donor with breast cancer. Some clones in this sample may be carry-over from other donors' samples. The chain recombines TRBV19 with TRBJ1-1, with a tentative D call TRBD1 (5 bases). The sample was breast tumor tissue. The CDR3 loop reads CASSIRGELGAFF. The CDR3 coding sequence is TGTGCCAGTAGTATCAGAGGGGAGTTGGGAGCTTTCTTT.